This T cell receptor (beta chain) was identified in a study of T cells after posttransplantation cyclophosphamide (dated by TCRdb to the mid-2010s). Concerning the study at large: Using TRB sequencing, the study followed how the T cell repertoire rebuilt after myeloablative bone marrow transplantation with posttransplantation cyclophosphamide given as GVHD prophylaxis. Because TRA and TRB clonality correlated tightly in roughly ten samples, later TCR analyses were limited to TRB. TRB sequencing was performed on blood from all 35 or so PTCy patients with 1-year posttransplant specimens. Samples from approximately 40 PTCy-treated patients and approximately 15 related bone marrow donors of those patients were subjected to antigen receptor sequencing. In 3 patients, up to roughly 3 additional blood samples taken between 2 and 5.2 years after transplant also underwent TRB sequencing, as did pretransplant blood from a handful of patients. Public TRB sequences were searched against a database of over 3,600 sequences associated with responses to pathogens, tumor antigens, self-antigens and alloantigens. Overall study results and their limits: The TRB repertoires of T cells infiltrating skin or the GI tract showed only limited overlap with the TRB repertoires found in blood. At 1-2 months, donor-recipient similarity was low but rose over the first year, and the later blood repertoires were often dominated by donor CD8+ memory clones. Across 40 to 55 patients, TRB clonality was highly associated with recipient CMV seropositivity and CMV reactivation, and diversity in PTCy patients was similar to diversity in CNI/methotrexate controls.

Genomic DNA was used for TRB sequencing, which was performed with the immunoSEQ assay at survey resolution or with the hsTCRB kit. Turning to the authors' computational methods: The immunoSEQ software was used for initial read processing, and the LymphoSeq R package was used for repertoire analyses. Clonality was computed as 1 minus normalized Shannon entropy; Gini coefficient was also calculated for each TRB dataset. To infer phenotypes in unsorted samples, TRB sequences from sorted subsets of the recipient or donor were mapped onto the unsorted samples of the same recipient. TCRdb holds this immuneACCESS table with in-frame rearrangements only. Some clones are missing; in checked studies, unresolved V genes explain under half, and the rest has no known cause. That table is the source of V, J and clone size, and D and trimming were worked out from the DNA. In this sample the table shows about 20,000 clones, around 90% of which occur a single time. The ten largest clones capture 6% to 8.5% of the sample.

Trimmed from V: 5 bases; trimmed from J: 6 bases; junction bases lacking a gene match: 11. CDR1 MNHNY and CDR2 SVGAGI were looked up in the germline V gene (reference sequence). From the cysteine through the phenylalanine, the CDR3 covers 16 amino acids. This entry keeps only the CDR3 DNA: 48 bases, framed from base 1. The treatment or condition label, read with the paper, signifies: high-dose cyclophosphamide on days +3 and +4 as single-agent GVHD prophylaxis. PTCy patients received busulfan and fludarabine conditioning, a related or unrelated marrow graft, and cyclophosphamide on days +3 and +4. PTCy-treated patients were drawn from a prospective multi-institutional clinical trial. Peripheral blood and bone marrow mononuclear cells were isolated by Ficoll-Hypaque density centrifugation and cryopreserved. This clone was observed once. Its antigen remains unidentified. No much larger clone exists at a distance of one base, and base qualities are not known.

The sequence joins TRBV6-6 to TRBJ2-2, with 8 bases aligning to TRBD1. Here the sequenced sample was PBMCs, taken after allogeneic stem cell transplant with posttransplant cyclophosphamide. This clonotype was obtained from a female patient aged 35-55 years who received an allogeneic stem cell transplant from a related donor, was CMV-positive, and had no GVHD. It is possible that, after a transplant, some T cells come from the graft donor. The nucleotide sequence reads as follows: TGTGCCAGCAGTGCCCCCCCGGGACAGGTACCCGGGGAGCTGTTTTTT. The translation is CASSAPPGQVPGELFF.